There are a few counts of the clone carrying this T cell receptor beta chain. This entry is derived from a study of blood T cell repertoires in COVID-19. Across the study: PBMCs, B-cell-depleted T cells, or T cells were the source of the cDNA or gDNA that made up the material.

CDR1 and CDR2 (germline): SNHLY, FYNNEI. There are 14 residues in the CDR3. V lost 7 bases, J lost 5 bases, and 18 bases lay in between. Methods used by the authors: Estimation of nucleated cell counts was performed using reference gene primer amplification. TCRdb keeps only in-frame clones here, not all; method: immunoSEQ multiplex PCR. From that table come the V and J calls and clone size; the DNA was used to work out D and trimming. The data show roughly 60,000 clones, roughly 88% seen once. The sequence came from a woman in her fifties or sixties with acute or convalescent COVID-19. Sample: peripheral blood. The chain links TRBV2 to TRBJ2-7; perhaps TRBD1 as D (6 bases). The CDR3 nucleotides read TGTGCCAGCAAGTCACAGGGAGAAGGGAACGAGCAGTACTTC. The encoded protein is CASKSQGEGNEQYF. Supplemented by reference TRBV2 and TRBJ2-7, the full variable domain reads EPEVTQTPSHQVTQMGQEVILRCVPISNHLYFYWYRQILGQKVEFLVSFYNNEISEKSEIFDDQFSVERPDGSNFTLKIRSTKLEDSAMYFCASKSQGEGNEQYFGPGTRLTVT.